This T cell receptor beta chain stems from a study of blood T cell repertoires in COVID-19. Background on the study: From the United States, Italy and Spain came samples of acute and convalescent COVID-19. T cells, B-cell-depleted T cells, or PBMCs supplied cDNA or gDNA.

The CDR3 length is 14 residues. Per the germline V gene, CDR1 is MDHEN and CDR2 is SYDVKM. Trimming left V 6 bases short and J 1 base short, with 10 bases between. Methods used by the authors: Using reference gene primer amplification, nucleated cell counts were estimated. TCRdb's table, derived via immunoSEQ multiplex PCR, lists solely in-frame clones and lacks some. Clone size and the V and J calls come from that table; the DNA yielded D and trimming. The table records 55,000 to 65,000 clones, approximately 86% of them present only once. The chain recombines TRBV28 with TRBJ1-3, with a possible D match to TRBD1 (5 bases). The sequence was obtained from a man in his 60s with acute or convalescent COVID-19. The source material was peripheral blood. Here the CDR3 DNA reads TGTGCCAGCAGCCCACAGGAATCTGGAAACACCATATATTTT. Amino acids: CASSPQESGNTIYF.